This paragraph covers one T cell receptor beta chain sequence. Its antigen is still unknown. Per-base qualities were not stored, and no clone one base away is much larger. TCR cDNA was synthesized by 5'RACE template switching, which introduced a universal primer site and unique molecular identifiers. Priming of cDNA synthesis was performed from both the TCR alpha and TCR beta constant segments. Library amplification involved two PCR steps, and the second step added sample barcodes and sequencing adapters. Libraries were sequenced on Illumina HiSeq 2500 (2x100 bp) or NovaSeq (2x150 bp). Turning to the authors' computational methods: MIGEC handled demultiplexing of reads and collapsing into UMI consensus sequences, while MiXCR performed V(D)J alignment. Vaccine-responding clonotypes were defined with edgeR using replicate PBMC samples, requiring FDR below 0.01 and a log2 fold change above 5 up to day 15. Each bulk clonotype received a CD4 or CD8 identity based on whether the sequenced CD4 or CD8 repertoire contained that clonotype at higher abundance. Through fastp at Q25 and MiXCR, TCRdb rebuilt clones from the public reads, retaining in-frame beta chains. CDR3 protein duplicates are merged, each entry listing the most common genes and DNA. In this record, the V and J calls reflect TCRdb's handling and not the investigators' own analysis. This sample comprises under 300,000 distinct CDR3 sequences, 10% to 15% of them detected only once. The leading ten clones occupy roughly 0.5% of the sample.

The sample belongs to a study of T cells after yellow fever vaccination (dated by TCRdb to the late 2010s). Notes on the research overall: The SMART-Seq v4 Ultra Low Input RNA kit was used to prepare libraries from fractions with low cell numbers. Blood was collected at multiple timepoints before and after primary and secondary immunization, and bulk PBMC replicates and cell subsets were isolated. To track T-cell clones before and after primary and booster YFV17D yellow fever vaccination, bulk TCR alpha and beta repertoires were sequenced longitudinally. Two healthy male donors, one aged 18 to 29 and one aged 30 to 40 years, made up the cohort. Study-level results and caveats: Computational filtering was needed because FACS-sorted repertoires could contain abundant contaminating clonotypes from the bulk population. A small fraction of clonotypes showed up in both the CD4 and CD8 compartments, probably as a result of convergent recombination. Compared with the primary T-cell response, the secondary T-cell response was faster but weaker, reaching its peak on day 5 rather than on day 15. The study included only a couple of donors, which limits how far the findings can be generalized. After the booster, most clones that had expanded after primary vaccination were detected again (approximately 96% of CD4 and about 88% of CD8), suggesting broad maintenance of memory.

In light of the paper, this sample's treatment or condition label describes: live attenuated yellow fever vaccine strain. A standard Ficoll-Paque protocol was used to isolate PBMCs from peripheral blood. CD4 and CD8 T-cell fractions were isolated with Dynabeads CD4 and CD8 positive selection kits. TriZol was used to extract RNA from bulk PBMCs, CD4 and CD8 fractions, and dextramer-positive and dextramer-negative fractions. The CDR3, cysteine through phenylalanine, is 14 amino acids long. The CDR3 DNA has 42 bases and is translated from base 1. For CDR1 and CDR2, the germline V gene (reference sequence) lists MNHEY and SMNVEV. Between the V and J ends, shortened by 2 bases and 1 base respectively, the junction contains 7 bases.

The chain couples TRBV27 to TRBJ2-3; no D segment can be confidently identified. The sequenced sample was CD4+ T cells sorted from PBMCs, obtained 45 days after the yellow fever booster vaccination. The sequence was obtained from a man aged 25-40 years who received the YFV17D yellow fever vaccine. The bases are TGTGCCAGCAGTTTACTACAAGGCACAGATACGCAGTATTTT. Protein translation: CASSLLQGTDTQYF.